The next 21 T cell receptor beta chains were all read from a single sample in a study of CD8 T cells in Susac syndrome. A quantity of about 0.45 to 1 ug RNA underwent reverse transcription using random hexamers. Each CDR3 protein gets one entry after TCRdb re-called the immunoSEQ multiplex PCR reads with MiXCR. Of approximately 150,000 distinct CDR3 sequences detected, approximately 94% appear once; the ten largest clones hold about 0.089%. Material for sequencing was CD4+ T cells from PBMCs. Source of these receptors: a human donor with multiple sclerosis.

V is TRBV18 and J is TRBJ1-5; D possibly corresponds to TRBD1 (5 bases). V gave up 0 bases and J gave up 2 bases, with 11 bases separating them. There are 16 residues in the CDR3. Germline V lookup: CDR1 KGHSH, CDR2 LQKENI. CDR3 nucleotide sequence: TGTGCCAGCTCACCACCGGGACGAGGCGGCAATCAGCCCCAGCATTTT. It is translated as CASSPPGRGGNQPQHF.

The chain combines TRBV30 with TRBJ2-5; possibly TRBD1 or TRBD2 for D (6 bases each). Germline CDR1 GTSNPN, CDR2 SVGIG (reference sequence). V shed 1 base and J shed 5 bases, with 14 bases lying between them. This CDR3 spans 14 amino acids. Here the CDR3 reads CAWSGIGGRETQYF. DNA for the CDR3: TGTGCCTGGAGTGGAATCGGGGGCAGGGAGACCCAGTACTTC.

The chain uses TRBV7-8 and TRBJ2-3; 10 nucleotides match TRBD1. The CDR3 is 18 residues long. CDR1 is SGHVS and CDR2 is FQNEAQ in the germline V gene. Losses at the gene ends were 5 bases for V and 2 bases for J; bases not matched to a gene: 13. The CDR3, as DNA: TGTGCCAGCAGCCCTAGACTGGACAGGGGGAGTTCCACAGATACGCAGTATTTT. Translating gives CASSPRLDRGSSTDTQYF.

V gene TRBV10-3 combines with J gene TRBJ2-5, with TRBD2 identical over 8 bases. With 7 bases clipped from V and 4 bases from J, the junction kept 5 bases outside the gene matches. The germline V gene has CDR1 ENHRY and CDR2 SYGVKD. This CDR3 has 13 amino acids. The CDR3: CAITRGGAETQYF. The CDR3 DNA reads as TGTGCCATCACCCGGGGGGGGGCAGAGACCCAGTACTTC.

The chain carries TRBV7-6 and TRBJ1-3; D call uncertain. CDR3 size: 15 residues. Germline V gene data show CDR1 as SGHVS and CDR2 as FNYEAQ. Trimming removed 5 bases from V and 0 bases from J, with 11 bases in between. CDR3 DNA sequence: TGTGCCAGCAGCCCCGCTCTCAGCTCTGGAAACACCATATATTTT. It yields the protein CASSPALSSGNTIYF.

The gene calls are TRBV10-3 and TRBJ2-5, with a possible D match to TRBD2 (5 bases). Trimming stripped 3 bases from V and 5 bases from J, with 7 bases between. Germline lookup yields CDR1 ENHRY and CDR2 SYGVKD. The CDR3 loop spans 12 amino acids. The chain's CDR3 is CAISEGGETQYF. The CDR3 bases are TGTGCCATCAGTGAAGGCGGGGAGACCCAGTACTTC.

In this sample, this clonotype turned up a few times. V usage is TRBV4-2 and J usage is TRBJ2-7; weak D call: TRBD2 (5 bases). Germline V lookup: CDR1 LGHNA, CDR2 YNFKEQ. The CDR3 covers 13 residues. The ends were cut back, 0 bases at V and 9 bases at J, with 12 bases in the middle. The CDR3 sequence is CASSQDGGSPQYF. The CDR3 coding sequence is TGTGCCAGCAGCCAAGATGGCGGGTCTCCGCAGTACTTC.

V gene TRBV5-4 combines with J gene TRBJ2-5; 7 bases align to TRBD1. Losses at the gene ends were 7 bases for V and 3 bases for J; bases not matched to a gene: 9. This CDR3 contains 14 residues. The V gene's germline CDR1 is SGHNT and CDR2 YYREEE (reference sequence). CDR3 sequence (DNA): TGTGCCAGCGCAGGCGGACAGGCTAAAGAGACCCAGTACTTC. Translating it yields CASAGGQAKETQYF.

CDR3 DNA: TGTGCCATCAGTGAGTCGGAGCAAAGGAAGAACACTGAAGCTTTCTTT. It specifies CAISESEQRKNTEAFF. The chain has TRBV10-3 and TRBJ1-1; D gene unclear. With 0 bases removed from V and 1 base from J, the gap between germline ends came to 12 bases. The CDR3 loop spans 16 amino acids. CDR1 and CDR2 from the germline V gene are ENHRY and SYGVKD.

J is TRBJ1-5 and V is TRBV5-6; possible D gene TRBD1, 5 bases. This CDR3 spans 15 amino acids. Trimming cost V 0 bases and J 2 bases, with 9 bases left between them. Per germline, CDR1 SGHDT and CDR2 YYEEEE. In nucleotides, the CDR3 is TGTGCCAGCAGCTTGGAAGGGGCGGGCAATCAGCCCCAGCATTTT. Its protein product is CASSLEGAGNQPQHF.

CDR3 DNA sequence: TGTGCCAGCACCCTTCTTCGGACCGGGAATACCGGGGAGCTGTTTTTT. Encoded protein: CASTLLRTGNTGELFF. V and J are TRBV7-9 and TRBJ2-2; possible D gene TRBD2, 5 bases. Per the germline V gene, CDR1 is SEHNR and CDR2 is FQNEAQ (reference sequence). Between the trimmed V and J ends, which lost 7 bases and 5 bases, there was a span of 20 bases. This CDR3 region has 16 residues.

Here the CDR3 DNA reads TGTGCCAGCAGTGATCGGGGCAGTCCGAACTATGGCTACACCTTC. Residues: CASSDRGSPNYGYTF. V usage is TRBV2 and J usage is TRBJ1-2; TRBD1 might be the D (5 bases). In germline, CDR1 is SNHLY, CDR2 FYNNEI. The CDR3 runs 15 residues. V lost 3 bases to trimming and J lost 2 bases, with 13 bases between them.

The CDR3: CASSIGLVPFF. CDR3 nucleotides: TGTGCCAGTAGTATAGGACTGGTTCCATTCTTT. The chain is built from TRBV19 and TRBJ1-1; D call uncertain. Per germline, CDR1 LNHDA and CDR2 SQIVND (reference sequence). The length of the CDR3 is 11 residues. V was clipped by 1 base and J by 14 bases, with 11 bases between them.

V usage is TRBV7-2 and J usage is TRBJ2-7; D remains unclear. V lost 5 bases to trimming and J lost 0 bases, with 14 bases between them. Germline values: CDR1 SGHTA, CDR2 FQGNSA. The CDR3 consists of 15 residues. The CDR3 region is CASSPMVGSSYEQYF. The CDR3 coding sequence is TGTGCCAGCAGCCCAATGGTGGGAAGCTCCTACGAGCAGTACTTC.

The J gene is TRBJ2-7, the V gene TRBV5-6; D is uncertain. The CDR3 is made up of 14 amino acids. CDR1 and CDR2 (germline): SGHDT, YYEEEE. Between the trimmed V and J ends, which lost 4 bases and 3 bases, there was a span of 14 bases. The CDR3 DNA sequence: TGTGCCAGCAGCCAGACCGGAATCCTCTACGAGCAGTACTTC. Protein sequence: CASSQTGILYEQYF.

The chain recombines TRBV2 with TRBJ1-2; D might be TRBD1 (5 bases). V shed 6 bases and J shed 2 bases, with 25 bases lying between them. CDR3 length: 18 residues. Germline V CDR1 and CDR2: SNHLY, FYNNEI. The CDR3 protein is CASRDSRVGLTINYGYTF. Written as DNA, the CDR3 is TGTGCCAGCAGAGACAGCCGCGTGGGACTGACTATCAACTATGGCTACACCTTC.

CDR3 coding DNA: TGTGCCAGCAGCTTTTCCAGGGGGCTTTTATCAACTAATGAAAAACTGTTTTTT. This sequence encodes CASSFSRGLLSTNEKLFF. V gene TRBV7-8 combines with J gene TRBJ1-4; 8 nucleotides align to TRBD1. Germline V gives CDR1 SGHVS, CDR2 FQNEAQ. This CDR3 comprises 18 residues. The trim removed 3 bases at V and 0 bases at J, leaving 9 bases unmatched.

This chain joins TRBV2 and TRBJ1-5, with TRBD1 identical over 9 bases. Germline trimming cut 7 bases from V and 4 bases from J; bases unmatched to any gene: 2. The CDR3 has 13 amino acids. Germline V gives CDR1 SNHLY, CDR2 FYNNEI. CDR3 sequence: CASNRGQNQPQHF. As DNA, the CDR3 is TGTGCCAGCAACAGGGGGCAGAATCAGCCCCAGCATTTT. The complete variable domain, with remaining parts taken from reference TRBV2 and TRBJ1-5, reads EPEVTQTPSHQVTQMGQEVILRCVPISNHLYFYWYRQILGQKVEFLVSFYNNEISEKSEIFDDQFSVERPDGSNFTLKIRSTKLEDSAMYFCASNRGQNQPQHFGDGTRLSIL.

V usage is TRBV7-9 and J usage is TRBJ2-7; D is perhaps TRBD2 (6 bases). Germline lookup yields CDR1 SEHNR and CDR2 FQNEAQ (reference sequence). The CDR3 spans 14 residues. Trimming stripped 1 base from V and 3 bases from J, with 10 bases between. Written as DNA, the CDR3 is TGTGCCAGCAGCTTAGAGGTAGCGGTCTACGAGCAGTACTTC. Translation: CASSLEVAVYEQYF.

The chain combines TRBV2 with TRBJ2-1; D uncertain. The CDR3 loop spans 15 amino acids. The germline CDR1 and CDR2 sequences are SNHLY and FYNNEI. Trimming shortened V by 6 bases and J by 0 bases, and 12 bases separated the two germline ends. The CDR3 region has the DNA TGTGCCAGCAGGCCCCGGAGTTACTCCTACAATGAGCAGTTCTTC. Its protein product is CASRPRSYSYNEQFF.

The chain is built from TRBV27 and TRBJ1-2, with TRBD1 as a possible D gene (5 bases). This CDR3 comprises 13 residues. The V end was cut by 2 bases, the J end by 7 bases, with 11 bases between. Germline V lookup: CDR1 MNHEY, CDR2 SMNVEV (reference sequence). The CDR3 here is CASSLQGWGGYTF. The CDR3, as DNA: TGTGCCAGCAGTTTACAGGGCTGGGGTGGCTACACCTTC.